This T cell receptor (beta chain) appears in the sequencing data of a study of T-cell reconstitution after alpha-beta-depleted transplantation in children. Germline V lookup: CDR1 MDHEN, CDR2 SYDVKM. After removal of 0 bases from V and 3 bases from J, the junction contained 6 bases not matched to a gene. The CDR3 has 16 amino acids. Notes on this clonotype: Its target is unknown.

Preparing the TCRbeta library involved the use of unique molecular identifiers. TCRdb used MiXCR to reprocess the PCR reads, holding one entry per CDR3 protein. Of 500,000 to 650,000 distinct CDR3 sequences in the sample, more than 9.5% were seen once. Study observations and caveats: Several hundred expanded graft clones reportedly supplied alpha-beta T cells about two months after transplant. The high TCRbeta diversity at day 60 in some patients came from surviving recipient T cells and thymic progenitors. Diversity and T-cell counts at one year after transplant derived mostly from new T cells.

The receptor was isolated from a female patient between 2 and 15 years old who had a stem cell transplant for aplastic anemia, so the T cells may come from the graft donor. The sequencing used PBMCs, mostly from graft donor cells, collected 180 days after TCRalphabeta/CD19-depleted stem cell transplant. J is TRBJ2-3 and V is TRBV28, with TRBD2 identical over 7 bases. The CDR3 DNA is TGTGCCAGCAGTTTATGGGGAGGGCCGGTGACAGATACGCAGTATTTT. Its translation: CASSLWGGPVTDTQYF.